Listed below are T cell receptor beta chains from one sample, sequenced in a study of T cells in Graves' hyperthyroidism and ophthalmopathy. TCRdb passed the multiplex PCR reads through MiXCR, listing each CDR3 protein once. The sample holds about 410,000 distinct CDR3 sequences; about 14% are singletons and the top ten take about 20%. Sequenced input: blood. These receptors all stem from a woman aged 25 to 39 with Graves' ophthalmopathy. The CDR3 runs from the conserved cysteine through the conserved F or W. Fields, in order: CDR3 length, D gene, clone size, J gene, V gene, CDR3 DNA, CDR3 protein. The D gene is left open where the match is weak. Where a row states a size, it is once, few, many or the class of an expanded clone; other rows omit it.

length: 14; D: NA; size: NA; J: TRBJ2-7; V: TRBV5-1; DNA: TGCGCCAGCAGCAGGGAGACGTACTCCTACGAGCAGTACTTC; CDR3: CASSRETYSYEQYF
length: 14; D: NA; size: NA; J: TRBJ1-1; V: TRBV7-3; DNA: TGTGCCAGCAGCTTATTGTCAGGGGACACTGAAGCTTTCTTT; CDR3: CASSLLSGDTEAFF
length: 13; D: NA; size: many; J: TRBJ1-2; V: TRBV2; DNA: TGTGCCAGCAGTGCGAATCAGGGCGATGGCTACACCTTC; CDR3: CASSANQGDGYTF
length: 13; D: TRBD2; size: many; J: TRBJ2-5; V: TRBV2; DNA: TGTGCCAGCCCCAAAGGGAGGGAAGAGACCCAGTACTTC; CDR3: CASPKGREETQYF
length: 16; D: TRBD2; size: many; J: TRBJ2-1; V: TRBV2; DNA: TGTGCCAGCAGTGAAATCCGCGGGGGAGATTACAATGAGCAGTTCTTC; CDR3: CASSEIRGGDYNEQFF
length: 18; D: NA; size: many; J: TRBJ1-1; V: TRBV30; DNA: TGTGCCTGGAGTGTATGGGCCAAGGGCTCATATAGTTTCACTGAAGCTTTCTTT; CDR3: CAWSVWAKGSYSFTEAFF
length: 17; D: TRBD2; size: NA; J: TRBJ2-1; V: TRBV15; DNA: TGTGCCACCAGCAGAGCGCTAGCGGGGGGGCTAATAAATGAGCAGTTCTTC; CDR3: CATSRALAGGLINEQFF
length: 14; D: NA; size: many; J: TRBJ2-5; V: TRBV12-3/TRBV12-4; DNA: TGTGCCAGCAGTGATCAGGGCCCCCAAGAGACCCAGTACTTC; CDR3: CASSDQGPQETQYF
length: 14; D: TRBD1; size: many; J: TRBJ1-5; V: TRBV6-1; DNA: TGTGCCAGCACCCCAGGGGGGTCAAAGGGGCCCCAGCATTTT; CDR3: CASTPGGSKGPQHF
length: 17; D: NA; size: many; J: TRBJ2-3; V: TRBV12-3/TRBV12-4; DNA: TGTGCCAGCAGTTTAGGTACTTCTCGCGGGGGCGGAGATACGCAGTATTTT; CDR3: CASSLGTSRGGGDTQYF
length: 15; D: TRBD2; size: few; J: TRBJ2-1; V: TRBV7-3; DNA: TGTGCCAGCAGCTTAGGGGGGTTTCGGGGGGGTGAGCAGTTCTTC; CDR3: CASSLGGFRGGEQFF
length: 15; D: NA; size: NA; J: TRBJ1-5; V: TRBV30; DNA: TGTGCCTGGAGTCAAGGGTCCAATAGCAATCAGCCCCAGCATTTT; CDR3: CAWSQGSNSNQPQHF
length: 18; D: NA; size: many; J: TRBJ1-2; V: TRBV12-3/TRBV12-4; DNA: TGTGCCAGCAGCCCGGGTTGGTCTGTGGTAGGAGAAAACTATGGCTACACCTTC; CDR3: CASSPGWSVVGENYGYTF
length: 21; D: TRBD2; size: many; J: TRBJ2-1; V: TRBV7-9; DNA: TGTGCCAGCAGGGGCCGATTCGGGCTAGCGGGGGGGCCCAGCTCCTACAATGAGCAGTTCTTC; CDR3: CASRGRFGLAGGPSSYNEQFF
length: 15; D: NA; size: many; J: TRBJ2-1; V: TRBV7-9; DNA: TGTGCCAGCAGCCCGGGGCTATCTACCTGGGATGAGCAGTTCTTC; CDR3: CASSPGLSTWDEQFF
length: 17; D: TRBD2; size: many; J: TRBJ2-1; V: TRBV11-3; DNA: TGTGCCAGCAGCTTACACGCAGGACTAGCCTACTACAATGAGCAGTTCTTC; CDR3: CASSLHAGLAYYNEQFF